This T cell receptor beta chain was identified in a study of OX40 agonist ivuxolimab in advanced cancers. General study results and limits: Which antigen the expanded peripheral T cells recognized is unknown.

Blood was sampled at baseline, cycle 4 day 1, and cycle 7 day 1. The CDR3 runs 15 residues. The germline CDR1 and CDR2 sequences are MNHEY and SMNVEV (reference sequence). V gave up 6 bases and J gave up 5 bases, with 16 bases separating them. Points on this clone: Its specificity is not known.

Assay used: immunoSEQ multiplex PCR; TCRdb lists only in-frame clones, some missing. The table includes about 98,000 clones, 75% to 90% detected once. The receptor's source is an adult with an advanced solid tumor such as melanoma, head and neck, liver or kidney cancer. The gene calls are TRBV27 and TRBJ2-2; unclear D gene. Sequencing used CD4+ or CD8+ T cells sorted from blood, obtained in a trial of the OX40 agonist ivuxolimab. The CDR3 here is CASRGAYAWTGELFF. The CDR3 DNA is TGTGCCAGCAGAGGAGCGTACGCGTGGACCGGGGAGCTGTTTTTT.